These 25 T cell receptor beta chains originate from one sample sequenced in a study of identifying expanded T cells in peripheral blood (dated by TCRdb to about 2019). Receptor libraries were prepared by the immunoSEQ multiplex PCR assay. As stored in TCRdb, this immuneACCESS dataset retains in-frame rearrangements with V and J assigned. A fraction of the clones does not appear; measured against another copy, unresolved V genes explain less than half of the discrepancy, and the remainder lacks a known reason. The sample table lists some 99,000 clones, 88% of them with a count of one. The top ten hold just under 8.5% of the sample. Sample: blood. The receptors derive from a person between 18 and 69 years old in good health.

This clone was seen just once. V is TRBV11-2 and J is TRBJ1-3; tentative D call: TRBD1 (5 bases). This CDR3 has 15 residues. The V end lost 3 bases, the J end lost 6 bases, and 15 bases lay between the germline ends. Per the germline V gene, CDR1 is SGHAT and CDR2 is FQNNGV. The CDR3 nucleotides are TGTGCCAGCAGCTTTTTTGGGGGGAATGAAAACACCATATATTTT. This translates into CASSFFGGNENTIYF.

J is TRBJ1-5 and V is TRBV9; D not resolved. The CDR3 has 14 residues. V gave up 0 bases and J gave up 4 bases, with 8 bases separating them. CDR1 SGDLS and CDR2 YYNGEE come from the germline V gene. CDR3 region: CASSVGWGNQPQHF. The CDR3 bases are TGTGCCAGCAGCGTAGGCTGGGGTAATCAGCCCCAGCATTTT.

The chain employs TRBV5-1 and TRBJ2-1, with 7 bases aligning to TRBD2. The CDR3 is 15 amino acids. The V segment lost 4 bases and the J segment 3 bases; nucleotides outside the gene matches: 7. Per the germline V gene, CDR1 is SGHRS and CDR2 is YFSETQ. The CDR3 DNA is TGCGCCAGCAGCCTGGGGAGGGCCTTCTACAATGAGCAGTTCTTC. Translation gives CASSLGRAFYNEQFF.

This chain connects TRBV7-9 to TRBJ2-7; D might be TRBD2 (5 bases). This CDR3 has 14 residues. V was trimmed by 2 bases and J by 3 bases, leaving 11 bases between them. In germline, CDR1 is SEHNR, CDR2 FQNEAQ (reference sequence). The CDR3 nucleotides are TGTGCCAGCAGCTTACTTGAGGGTTTCTACGAGCAGTACTTC. Protein product: CASSLLEGFYEQYF.

The chain combines TRBV14 with TRBJ2-4, with D possibly called TRBD1 or TRBD2 (5 bases each). The CDR3 has 14 residues. V was clipped by 1 base and J by 2 bases, with 6 bases between them. Germline-derived CDR1 and CDR2 are SGHDN and FVKESK. CDR3 nucleotides: TGTGCCAGCAGCCAAGGGGGACCCAAAAACATTCAGTACTTC. It is translated as CASSQGGPKNIQYF. The complete variable domain, with remaining parts taken from reference TRBV14 and TRBJ2-4, reads EAGVTQFPSHSVIEKGQTVTLRCDPISGHDNLYWYRRVMGKEIKFLLHFVKESKQDESGMPNNRFLAERTGGTYSTLKVQPAELEDSGVYFCASSQGGPKNIQYFGAGTRLSVL.

This chain joins TRBV29-1 and TRBJ2-7; the match to TRBD1 covers 8 bases. V lost 4 bases to trimming and J lost 3 bases; unmatched junction nucleotides: 8. Germline V CDR1 and CDR2: SQVTM, ANQGSEA. The CDR3 spans 14 residues. The CDR3: CSVARQGMGYEQYF. The DNA for the CDR3 is TGCAGCGTTGCCCGACAGGGGATGGGCTACGAGCAGTACTTC.

The rearrangement joins TRBV5-6 to TRBJ2-7; TRBD1 agrees at 7 bases. The V segment lost 3 bases and the J segment 3 bases; nucleotides outside the gene matches: 6. The CDR3 runs 14 residues. The germline CDR1 and CDR2 sequences are SGHDT and YYEEEE. The CDR3 nucleotides are TGTGCCAGCAGCTATACAGGGGCGAGCTACGAGCAGTACTTC. Encoded protein: CASSYTGASYEQYF.

V and J are TRBV11-3 and TRBJ2-1, with D unclear. Trimming cost V 1 base and J 7 bases, with 14 bases left between them. Germline V gives CDR1 SGHNT, CDR2 YENEEA. The CDR3 has 15 residues. CDR3 loop: CASSLAPLPNNEQFF. Written as DNA, the CDR3 is TGTGCCAGCAGCTTAGCTCCCCTTCCTAATAATGAGCAGTTCTTC.

This clone was seen only once. The CDR3 DNA reads TGTGCCAGCAGTCAGACAGGGCTCGATAATTCACCCCTCCACTTT. It is translated as CASSQTGLDNSPLHF. This chain connects TRBV9 to TRBJ1-6; 7 bases are shared with TRBD1. Losses at the gene ends were 5 bases for V and 5 bases for J; bases not matched to a gene: 7. This CDR3 spans 15 amino acids. Germline V lookup: CDR1 SGDLS, CDR2 YYNGEE.

This sequence joins TRBV19 and TRBJ2-7, with TRBD2 as a possible D gene (5 bases). Deletions cut 0 bases from V and 4 bases from J, with 10 bases between. Germline lookup yields CDR1 LNHDA and CDR2 SQIVND (reference sequence). The CDR3 covers 14 residues. CDR3 in DNA: TGTGCCAGTAGTATAGATAGTACTAGGTACGAGCAGTACTTC. It encodes CASSIDSTRYEQYF.

This clone appeared a single time. Other DNA sequences of this sample code for an identical CDR3. The chain couples TRBV28 to TRBJ1-2, with D possibly matching TRBD1 (5 bases). CDR1 MDHEN and CDR2 SYDVKM come from the germline V gene. Trimming left V 1 base short and J 8 bases short, with 8 bases between. The CDR3 sequence is 12 residues long. The CDR3 nucleotides are TGTGCCAGCAGTTTATTGAGGGACGGCTACACCTTC. Its protein product is CASSLLRDGYTF.

This clone appeared a single time. The gene calls are TRBV4-3 and TRBJ2-2, with a tentative D call TRBD1 (6 bases). The CDR3 loop spans 17 amino acids. In germline, CDR1 is LGHNA, CDR2 YSLEER. V was pared by 0 bases and J by 8 bases, with 19 bases between. CDR3 DNA: TGCGCCAGCAGCCAAGATCCCGCTAGTCTCAGGGGTGGGGAGCTGTTTTTT. Translated: CASSQDPASLRGGELFF.

This clone was recorded once. A read error may explain this, as a much larger clone is one base away. This specimen includes other DNA sequences encoding the same CDR3. CDR3 sequence reads: CASSQDSDRASGNTIYF. Written as DNA, the CDR3 is TGCGCCAGCAGTCAAGATTCCGACAGGGCCTCTGGAAACACCATATATTTT. J is TRBJ1-3 and V is TRBV4-3, with 7 positions matching TRBD1. The CDR3 has 17 amino acids. Per the germline V gene, CDR1 is LGHNA and CDR2 is YSLEER.

The chain has TRBV28 and TRBJ2-7; 7 bases fit TRBD2. This CDR3 has 15 residues. After removal of 3 bases from V and 0 bases from J, the junction contained 5 bases not matched to a gene. CDR1 and CDR2 from the germline V gene are MDHEN and SYDVKM. The CDR3: CASSFGGLSSYEQYF. For the CDR3, the DNA is TGTGCCAGCAGTTTCGGGGGGTTAAGCTCCTACGAGCAGTACTTC.

The chain has TRBV5-4 and TRBJ1-6; D is ambiguous. CDR1 SGHNT and CDR2 YYREEE come from the germline V gene (reference sequence). The CDR3 totals 17 residues. Trimming stripped 4 bases from V and 0 bases from J, with 14 bases between. The chain's CDR3 is CASSPTGRSSYNSPLHF. CDR3 coding DNA: TGTGCCAGCAGCCCAACGGGTCGGAGCTCCTATAATTCACCCCTCCACTTT.

This chain links TRBV5-6 with TRBJ2-1, with D perhaps matching TRBD1 (6 bases). The ends were cut back, 2 bases at V and 4 bases at J, with 7 bases in the middle. Per the germline V gene, CDR1 is SGHDT and CDR2 is YYEEEE. The CDR3 runs 13 residues. CDR3 sequence reads: CASSLGQYNEQFF. The CDR3 nucleotides are TGTGCCAGCAGCTTAGGACAGTACAATGAGCAGTTCTTC.

About this clone: Other DNA sequences from this sample encode an identical CDR3 as well. J is TRBJ2-3 and V is TRBV9, with D tentatively TRBD2 (6 bases). V was pared by 0 bases and J by 0 bases, with 8 bases between. CDR3 length: 15 residues. CDR1 is SGDLS and CDR2 is YYNGEE in the germline V gene. CDR3 sequence reads: CASSVAGTSTDTQYF. In DNA, the CDR3 is TGTGCCAGCAGCGTAGCTGGGACTAGCACAGATACGCAGTATTTT.

The V call is TRBV7-9, the J call TRBJ2-1; TRBD1 might be the D (6 bases). The CDR3 consists of 14 residues. CDR1 is SEHNR, CDR2 FQNEAQ, per germline (reference sequence). V lost 3 bases and J lost 14, with 20 bases in between. This chain's CDR3 is CASSLRVDSGSEFF. CDR3 bases: TGTGCCAGCAGCTTGAGGGTGGACAGTGGGTCCGAGTTCTTC.

The DNA of the CDR3 is TGCGCCAGCAGCTTGGCGGACAGAGGAAACACCATATATTTT. It yields the protein CASSLADRGNTIYF. The chain couples TRBV5-1 to TRBJ1-3; D might be TRBD1 (6 bases). With 0 bases removed from V and 4 bases from J, the gap between germline ends came to 8 bases. The CDR3 has 14 amino acids. Germline V lookup: CDR1 SGHRS, CDR2 YFSETQ.

This chain uses TRBV19 with TRBJ2-7, with D perhaps given as TRBD1 or TRBD2 (5 bases each). CDR3 length equals 15 residues. Germline-derived CDR1 and CDR2 are LNHDA and SQIVND (reference sequence). Trimming pared 5 bases from V and 3 bases from J, leaving 17 bases between. The CDR3 is CASSVKSGRGYEQYF. Here the CDR3 DNA reads TGTGCCAGTAGTGTGAAATCGGGGCGAGGCTACGAGCAGTACTTC.

This clone was picked up a small number of times. This sequence joins TRBV7-2 and TRBJ2-5; 10 bases align to TRBD2. Looked up from germline, CDR1 is SGHTA and CDR2 is FQGNSA. The CDR3 consists of 14 residues. V shed 3 bases, J shed 4 bases, and the junction held 2 bases outside the gene matches. CDR3 nucleotide sequence: TGTGCCAGCAGCTTTAGCGGGGGGCTAGAGACCCAGTACTTC. This gives the protein CASSFSGGLETQYF.

The chain employs TRBV5-1 and TRBJ2-1; no firm D call. The V gene's germline CDR1 is SGHRS and CDR2 YFSETQ. Trimming pared 1 base from V and 2 bases from J, leaving 13 bases between. The CDR3 is 16 amino acids. The CDR3 nucleotides are TGCGCCAGCAGCTTGAGGGCCACCCTCACCTACAATGAGCAGTTCTTC. It codes for CASSLRATLTYNEQFF.

V and J are TRBV19 and TRBJ2-5; D uncertain. Germline assignment: CDR1 LNHDA and CDR2 SQIVND (reference sequence). V was pared by 4 bases and J by 1 base, with 7 bases between. This CDR3 has 13 amino acids. The CDR3 loop is CASSNLGQETQYF. The CDR3 bases are TGTGCCAGTAGTAACTTGGGCCAAGAGACCCAGTACTTC.

J is TRBJ2-5 and V is TRBV29-1; D is possibly TRBD1 (6 bases). Trimming took off 4 bases at V and 4 bases at J, with 10 bases between the two ends. The CDR3 sequence is 12 residues long. Germline V lookup: CDR1 SQVTM, CDR2 ANQGSEA. The CDR3 sequence is CSVGEQGETQYF. The CDR3 nucleotides are TGCAGCGTTGGGGAACAGGGAGAGACCCAGTACTTC.

V and J are TRBV5-6 and TRBJ2-3; unclear D gene. Germline CDR1 SGHDT, CDR2 YYEEEE. The CDR3 has 15 amino acids. V was shortened by 2 bases and J by 1 base, with 11 bases between the two germline ends. The CDR3 DNA reads as TGTGCCAGCAGCTTCTTGAATGATGGCACAGATACGCAGTATTTT. Its translation: CASSFLNDGTDTQYF.